The clone carrying this TCR beta chain was recorded a few times. Its specificity is unknown. MiXCR was run by TCRdb on the 5' RACE reads, yielding one entry per CDR3 protein. The data contain about 1.7 million distinct CDR3 sequences, around a third of them seen just once; the ten biggest clones take up roughly 0.3%. Trimming removed 9 bases from V and 2 bases from J; junction bases left unmatched: 9. The CDR3 runs to 14 residues. Germline V lookup: CDR1 MDHEN, CDR2 SYDVKM. The entry originates in a study of identical twins. Study-level findings and limits: Carriage of fewer insertions was seen in abundant cord blood beta clonotypes, whereas memory repertoires showed none.

The source of this sequence is a newborn girl in good health. The sample consisted of cord blood. V and J are TRBV28 and TRBJ2-7; TRBD2 agrees at 8 bases. CDR3 in DNA: TGTGCCAGTTCAACGGGAGGGGGGCCCTACGAGCAGTACTTC. Translated: CASSTGGGPYEQYF.